This T cell receptor beta chain was identified in a study of Tregs in tolerant kidney transplant recipients. Study results and limitations: Biological reproducibility was not directly addressed in this study. Few patients were studied, so findings need validation in larger groups.

Thawed PBMCs were FACS-sorted into unstimulated CD4+CD25+CD127- regulatory T cells, CD4+CD25- non-regulatory cells, CD4 and CD8 cells. Per germline, CDR1 MNHEY and CDR2 SMNVEV (reference sequence). J was trimmed by 2 bases and V by 5 bases; bases with no gene match: 2. CDR3 length: 14 amino acids. Comments on this clone: Antigen specificity is unknown.

Sequencing was performed with immunoSEQ multiplex PCR; in TCRdb, only in-frame clones are kept and a portion is missing. The data hold about 60,000 clones, with about nine tenths observed a single time. The source of this sequence is a human donor who received a combined kidney and bone marrow transplant. The sequences come from CD8+ T cells from blood, collected before the transplant. J is TRBJ2-1 and V is TRBV27, with 8 bases matching TRBD2. CDR3 DNA: TGTGCCAGCAGTCGTAGCGGGGCCTACAATGAGCAGTTCTTC. Translation gives CASSRSGAYNEQFF.